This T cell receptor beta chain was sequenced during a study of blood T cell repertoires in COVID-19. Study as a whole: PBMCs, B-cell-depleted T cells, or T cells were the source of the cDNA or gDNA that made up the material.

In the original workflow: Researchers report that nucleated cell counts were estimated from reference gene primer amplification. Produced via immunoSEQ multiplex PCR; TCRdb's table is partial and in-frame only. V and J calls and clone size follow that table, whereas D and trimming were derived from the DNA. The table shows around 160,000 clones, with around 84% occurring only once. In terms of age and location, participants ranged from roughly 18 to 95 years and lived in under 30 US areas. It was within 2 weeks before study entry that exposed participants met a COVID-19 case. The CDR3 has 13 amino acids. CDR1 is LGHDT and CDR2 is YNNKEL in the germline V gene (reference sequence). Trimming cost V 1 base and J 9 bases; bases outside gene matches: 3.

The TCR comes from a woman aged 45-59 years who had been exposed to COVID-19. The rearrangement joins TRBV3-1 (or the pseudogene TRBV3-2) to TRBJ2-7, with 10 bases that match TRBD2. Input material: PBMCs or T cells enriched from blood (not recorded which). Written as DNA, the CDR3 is TGTGCCAGCAGCCAAGTAGCGGGAGGACCGCAGTACTTC. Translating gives CASSQVAGGPQYF.